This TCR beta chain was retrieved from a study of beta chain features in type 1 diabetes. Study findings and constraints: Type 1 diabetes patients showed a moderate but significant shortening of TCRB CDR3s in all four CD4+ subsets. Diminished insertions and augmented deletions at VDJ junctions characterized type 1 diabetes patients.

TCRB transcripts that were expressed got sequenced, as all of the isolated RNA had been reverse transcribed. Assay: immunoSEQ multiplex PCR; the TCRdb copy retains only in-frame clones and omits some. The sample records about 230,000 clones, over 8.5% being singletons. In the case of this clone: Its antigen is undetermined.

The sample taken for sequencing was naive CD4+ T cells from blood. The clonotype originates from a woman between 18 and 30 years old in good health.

CDR3 in DNA: TGTGCCTGGAGTCGGCCAGGGGACACAACTAATGAAAAACTGTTTTTT. This encodes CAWSRPGDTTNEKLFF. The chain is built from TRBV30 and TRBJ1-4, with a possible D match to TRBD1 (6 bases). V was shortened by 2 bases and J by 0 bases, with 13 bases between the two germline ends. CDR1 GTSNPN and CDR2 SVGIG come from the germline V gene (reference sequence). The CDR3 totals 16 residues.